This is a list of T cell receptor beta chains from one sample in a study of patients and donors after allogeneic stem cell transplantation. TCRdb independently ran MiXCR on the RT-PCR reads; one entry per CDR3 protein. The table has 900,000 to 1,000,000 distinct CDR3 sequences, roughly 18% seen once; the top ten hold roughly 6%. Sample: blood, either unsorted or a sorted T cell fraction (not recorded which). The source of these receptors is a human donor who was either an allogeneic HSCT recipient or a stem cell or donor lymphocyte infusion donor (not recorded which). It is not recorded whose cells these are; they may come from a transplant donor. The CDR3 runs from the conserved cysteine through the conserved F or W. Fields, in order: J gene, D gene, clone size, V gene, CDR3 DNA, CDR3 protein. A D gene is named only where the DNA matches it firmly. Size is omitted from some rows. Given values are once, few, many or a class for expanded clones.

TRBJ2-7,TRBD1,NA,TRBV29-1,TGCAGCGGGGGACAGGGGGGCTACGAGCAGTACTTC,CSGGQGGYEQYF
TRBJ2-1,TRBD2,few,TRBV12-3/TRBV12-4,TGTGCCAGCAGTTTAAGACTAGCGGATTACAATGAGCAGTTCTTC,CASSLRLADYNEQFF
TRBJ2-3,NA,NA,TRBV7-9,TGTGCCAGCAGCTCGGGAGTCGGGACAACCTACACAGATACGCAGTATTTT,CASSSGVGTTYTDTQYF
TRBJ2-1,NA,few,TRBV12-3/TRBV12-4,TGTGCCAGCAGTTTCTACTCTAGCGAGTACACCTACAATGAGCAGTTCTTC,CASSFYSSEYTYNEQFF
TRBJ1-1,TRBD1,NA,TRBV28,TGTGCCAGCAGCCCACCAGACAGGGTGTACACTGAAGCTTTCTTT,CASSPPDRVYTEAFF
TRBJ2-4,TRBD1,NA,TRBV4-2,TGTGCCAGCAGCCAAGCAGGGGGACAGACAAACATTCAGTACTTC,CASSQAGGQTNIQYF
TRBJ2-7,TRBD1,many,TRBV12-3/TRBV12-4,TGTGCCAGCAGTTTAGCGCTGGGACAGGGATCCTACGAGCAGTACTTC,CASSLALGQGSYEQYF
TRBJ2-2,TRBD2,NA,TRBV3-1,TGTGCCAGCAGCCGAAAAAGCGGGAGTCCCGGGGAGCTGTTTTTT,CASSRKSGSPGELFF
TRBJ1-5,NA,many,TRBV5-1,TGCGCCAGCAGCTTGGAGGGAGGGCAGCCCCAGCATTTT,CASSLEGGQPQHF
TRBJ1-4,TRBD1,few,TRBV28,TGTGCCAGCAGTCCCCAGGGGGACCTTAATGAAAAACTGTTTTTT,CASSPQGDLNEKLFF
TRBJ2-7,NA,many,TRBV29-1,TGCAGCGCTGGGGGCAGGGGCGGATTGTACGAGCAGTACTTC,CSAGGRGGLYEQYF
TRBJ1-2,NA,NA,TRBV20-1,TGCAGTGCTAGAGTCGGCCACGCCAACGGCTACACCTTC,CSARVGHANGYTF
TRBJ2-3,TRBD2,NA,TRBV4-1,TGCGCCAGCAGCCAAGTCGCAGATGCACTAGCGGGGGGAGATACGCAGTATTTT,CASSQVADALAGGDTQYF
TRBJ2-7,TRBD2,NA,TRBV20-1,TGCAGTGCTCCCCAACTAGCGCGGTCCTACGAGCAGTACTTC,CSAPQLARSYEQYF
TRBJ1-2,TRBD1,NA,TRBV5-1,TGCGCCAGCAGCTTTAAAGGACAGGGGAGTGGTGGCTACACCTTC,CASSFKGQGSGGYTF
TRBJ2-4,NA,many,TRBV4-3,TGCGCCAGCAGCCAGCGGGTGGATGCCAAAAACATTCAGTACTTC,CASSQRVDAKNIQYF
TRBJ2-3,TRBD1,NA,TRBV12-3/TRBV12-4,TGTGCCACCAAACAGGGGGCAAACACAGATACGCAGTATTTT,CATKQGANTDTQYF
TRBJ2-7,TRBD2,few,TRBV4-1,TGCGCCAGCAGCCAGAGTAGCGGGGGCGCTTGGGGCGAGCAGTACTTC,CASSQSSGGAWGEQYF
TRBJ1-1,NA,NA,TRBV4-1,TGCGCCAGCAGCCAAGGACAGGAGGTCTTCACTGAAGCTTTCTTT,CASSQGQEVFTEAFF
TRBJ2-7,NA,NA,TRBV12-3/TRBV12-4,TGTGCCAGCAGTTTCAGGGCAGGACTTGCCTACGAGCAGTACTTC,CASSFRAGLAYEQYF
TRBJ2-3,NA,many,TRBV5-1,TGCGCCAGCAGCACCTCCACGGGTGCAGATACGCAGTATTTT,CASSTSTGADTQYF
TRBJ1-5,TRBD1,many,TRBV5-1,TGCGCCAGCAGCCCTCAGGGGGGAGATAGCAATCAGCCCCAGCATTTT,CASSPQGGDSNQPQHF
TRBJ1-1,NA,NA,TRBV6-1,TGTGCCAGCAGTGAAGTCCGGGCCAACACTGAAGCTTTCTTT,CASSEVRANTEAFF
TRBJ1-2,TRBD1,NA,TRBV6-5,TGTGCCAGCAGTTCCACCGGGGACAGGGTTCTCCTTAACTATGGCTACACCTTC,CASSSTGDRVLLNYGYTF
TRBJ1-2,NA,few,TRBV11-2,TGTGCCAGCAGCTCAGGACAGTTTAACTATGGCTACACCTTC,CASSSGQFNYGYTF
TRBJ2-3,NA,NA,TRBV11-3,TGTGCCAGCAGCGTCCAAGCGGCAGATACGCAGTATTTT,CASSVQAADTQYF
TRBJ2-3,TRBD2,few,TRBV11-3,TGTGCCAGCAGCCCCCGCGGGGGTGGAGATACGCAGTATTTT,CASSPRGGGDTQYF
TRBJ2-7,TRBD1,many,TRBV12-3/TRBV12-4,TGTGCCAGCAGTCCGGACAGGGTGTTTAGTAGTTTC,CASSPDRVFSSF
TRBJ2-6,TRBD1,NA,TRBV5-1,TGCGCCAGCAGCTCCGGACAGGGGGCGATTCAGAACGTCCTGACTTTC,CASSSGQGAIQNVLTF
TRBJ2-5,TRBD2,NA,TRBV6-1,TGTGCCAGCGCCCCGGCGGCTAGCGGGAGGAAGACCCAGTACTTC,CASAPAASGRKTQYF